These T cell receptor beta chains were read from a single sample in a study of response to subunit inactivated influenza vaccine. TCRdb recomputed calls from the RT-PCR reads with MiXCR, one row per CDR3 protein. Of about 520,000 distinct CDR3 sequences listed, roughly 25% are singletons. The input for sequencing was CD4+ T cells sorted from PBMCs, taken 4 to 6 days after vaccination. All receptors come from a man in his fifties who received an inactivated influenza vaccine. CDR3s include the opening cysteine and the closing phenylalanine or tryptophan. The D gene is left open where the match is weak. The size of a clone is reported for some rows only, either as once, few or many, or as a class for expanded clones.

d_gene: TRBD1
abundance: few
v_gene: TRBV10-3
j_gene: TRBJ2-5
CDR3nt: TGTGCCACCAGGACAGGACAAGAGACCCAGTACTTC
CDR3aa: CATRTGQETQYF

d_gene: NA
abundance: few
v_gene: TRBV4-2
j_gene: TRBJ2-1
CDR3nt: TGTGCCAGCAGCCAAACCTCGCCCTACAATGAGCAGTTCTTC
CDR3aa: CASSQTSPYNEQFF

d_gene: NA
abundance: few
v_gene: TRBV20-1
j_gene: TRBJ2-3
CDR3nt: TGCAGTGCCGGCGGAGGGGGAGTTTTCACAGATACGCAGTATTTT
CDR3aa: CSAGGGGVFTDTQYF

d_gene: TRBD1
abundance: few
v_gene: TRBV29-1
j_gene: TRBJ1-1
CDR3nt: TGCAGCGTCGGGCGCCGGGACAGGCTAGGGAACACTGAAGCTTTCTTT
CDR3aa: CSVGRRDRLGNTEAFF

d_gene: TRBD2
abundance: NA
v_gene: TRBV6-5
j_gene: TRBJ2-1
CDR3nt: TGTGCCAGCAGTTACTTAATGAGGCTAGCGGGAGACTACAATGAGCAGTTCTTC
CDR3aa: CASSYLMRLAGDYNEQFF

d_gene: NA
abundance: few
v_gene: TRBV15
j_gene: TRBJ2-1
CDR3nt: TGTGCCACCAGCAGAGAACAGGGCCCCTACAATGAGCAGTTCTTC
CDR3aa: CATSREQGPYNEQFF

d_gene: TRBD2
abundance: few
v_gene: TRBV10-3
j_gene: TRBJ2-7
CDR3nt: TGTGCCATCAGTGGTCTAGCGGACAACGGATACGAGCAGTACTTC
CDR3aa: CAISGLADNGYEQYF

d_gene: NA
abundance: few
v_gene: TRBV6-2/TRBV6-3
j_gene: TRBJ2-1
CDR3nt: TGTGCCAGCAGAAGCCTAGGAAATGAGCAGTTCTTC
CDR3aa: CASRSLGNEQFF

d_gene: TRBD2
abundance: many
v_gene: TRBV6-2/TRBV6-3
j_gene: TRBJ2-3
CDR3nt: TGTGCCAGCAGTTCCTCTAGCGGATATAGCACAGATACGCAGTATTTT
CDR3aa: CASSSSSGYSTDTQYF

d_gene: NA
abundance: NA
v_gene: TRBV18
j_gene: TRBJ2-1
CDR3nt: TGTGCCAGCTCTCTTGTCGAGGGGCGGCTGGATGAGCAGTTCTTC
CDR3aa: CASSLVEGRLDEQFF

d_gene: NA
abundance: NA
v_gene: TRBV24-1
j_gene: TRBJ1-1
CDR3nt: TGTGCCACCAGTCCGGGTCCGAACACTGAAGCTTTCTTT
CDR3aa: CATSPGPNTEAFF

d_gene: NA
abundance: NA
v_gene: TRBV5-1
j_gene: TRBJ2-1
CDR3nt: TGCGCCAGCAGCTTGGCCGGGGGAGTGGCCTACAATGAGCAGTTCTTC
CDR3aa: CASSLAGGVAYNEQFF

d_gene: NA
abundance: few
v_gene: TRBV25-1
j_gene: TRBJ2-1
CDR3nt: TGTGCCAGCAGTGAATTTGGGGGAGGATACAATGAGCAGTTCTTC
CDR3aa: CASSEFGGGYNEQFF

d_gene: TRBD1
abundance: few
v_gene: TRBV30
j_gene: TRBJ2-5
CDR3nt: TGTGCCTGGGACACAGGGGCAGAGACCCAGTACTTC
CDR3aa: CAWDTGAETQYF

d_gene: TRBD1
abundance: NA
v_gene: TRBV5-1
j_gene: TRBJ2-5
CDR3nt: TGCGCCAGCGGACCTCAGGGGGTAATAGGGGAGACCCAGTACTTC
CDR3aa: CASGPQGVIGETQYF

d_gene: NA
abundance: NA
v_gene: TRBV19
j_gene: TRBJ2-7
CDR3nt: TGTGCCAGTAGTAGGAGACTCGTGGATTACGAGCAGTACTTC
CDR3aa: CASSRRLVDYEQYF

d_gene: TRBD2
abundance: NA
v_gene: TRBV10-3
j_gene: TRBJ2-3
CDR3nt: TGTGCCATCACAGCACTAGCGACAGATACGCAGTATTTT
CDR3aa: CAITALATDTQYF

d_gene: NA
abundance: NA
v_gene: TRBV7-3
j_gene: TRBJ2-1
CDR3nt: TGTGCCAGCGGAGGGCCCGGCAATGAGCAGTTCTTC
CDR3aa: CASGGPGNEQFF

d_gene: NA
abundance: NA
v_gene: TRBV27
j_gene: TRBJ2-1
CDR3nt: TGTGCCAGCAGGACCACCCCGGGACGACAGTTCTTC
CDR3aa: CASRTTPGRQFF

d_gene: NA
abundance: NA
v_gene: TRBV5-1
j_gene: TRBJ2-3
CDR3nt: TGCGCCAGCAGCTTGGCTGGGGGAATTGCCACAGATACGCAGTATTTT
CDR3aa: CASSLAGGIATDTQYF

d_gene: NA
abundance: few
v_gene: TRBV7-9
j_gene: TRBJ1-6
CDR3nt: TGTGCCAGCAGCTCGGACAGAAATAATTCACCCCTCCACTTT
CDR3aa: CASSSDRNNSPLHF

d_gene: TRBD1
abundance: NA
v_gene: TRBV6-5
j_gene: TRBJ2-7
CDR3nt: TGTGCCAGCAGTTACTCCTTACCGGGACAGGGGGCAAGATACGAGCAGTACTTC
CDR3aa: CASSYSLPGQGARYEQYF

d_gene: NA
abundance: NA
v_gene: TRBV7-9
j_gene: TRBJ2-6
CDR3nt: TGTGCCAGCAGCTTAGTGAAGGGCTCCCCTGGGGCCAACGTCCTGACTTTC
CDR3aa: CASSLVKGSPGANVLTF

d_gene: NA
abundance: few
v_gene: TRBV9
j_gene: TRBJ2-5
CDR3nt: TGTGCCAGCAGCGTCTTAGGCGGGGGACAAATCGGGCGAGAGACCCAGTACTTC
CDR3aa: CASSVLGGGQIGRETQYF

d_gene: NA
abundance: NA
v_gene: TRBV29-1
j_gene: TRBJ2-3
CDR3nt: TGCAGCGTTGAAGATCCTAGCAAAGTTCGTACAGATACGCAGTATTTT
CDR3aa: CSVEDPSKVRTDTQYF

d_gene: NA
abundance: NA
v_gene: TRBV6-5
j_gene: TRBJ2-7
CDR3nt: TGTGCCAGCAGTTACACGACGGGAAGGGTTTCCGAGCAGTACTTC
CDR3aa: CASSYTTGRVSEQYF

d_gene: NA
abundance: NA
v_gene: TRBV20-1
j_gene: TRBJ1-1
CDR3nt: TGCAGTGCTAGAGATCTCCCGGGGACTGAAGCTTTCTTT
CDR3aa: CSARDLPGTEAFF

d_gene: NA
abundance: NA
v_gene: TRBV6-1
j_gene: TRBJ1-4
CDR3nt: TGTGCCAGCAGTGAGTCCGGTGCAACTAATGAAAAACTGTTTTTT
CDR3aa: CASSESGATNEKLFF

d_gene: TRBD2
abundance: NA
v_gene: TRBV14
j_gene: TRBJ2-1
CDR3nt: TGTGCCAGCAGCCACCAAGCGGGAAGCTACAATGAGCAGTTCTTC
CDR3aa: CASSHQAGSYNEQFF

d_gene: NA
abundance: many
v_gene: TRBV4-3
j_gene: TRBJ1-5
CDR3nt: TGCGCCAGCAGCCAAGAAGCGCAGGGGCGGAATCAGCCCCAGCATTTT
CDR3aa: CASSQEAQGRNQPQHF

d_gene: NA
abundance: few
v_gene: TRBV20-1
j_gene: TRBJ2-2
CDR3nt: TGCAGTGCTAGGCCCCTCTCGGCAGGCGTCCGCGGGGAGCTGTTTTTT
CDR3aa: CSARPLSAGVRGELFF

d_gene: TRBD1
abundance: NA
v_gene: TRBV4-1
j_gene: TRBJ2-3
CDR3nt: TGCGCCAGCAGCCACCCAGGGGGAAGCACAGATACGCAGTATTTT
CDR3aa: CASSHPGGSTDTQYF

d_gene: TRBD2
abundance: NA
v_gene: TRBV5-1
j_gene: TRBJ2-7
CDR3nt: TGCGCCAGCAGCTTGGGGAGCGGGAGGGCCTCTCACGAGCAGTACTTC
CDR3aa: CASSLGSGRASHEQYF

d_gene: NA
abundance: few
v_gene: TRBV21-1
j_gene: TRBJ2-3
CDR3nt: TGTGCCAGCAGCAAAGGTCGACAGGGAAACACAGATACGCAGTATTTT
CDR3aa: CASSKGRQGNTDTQYF

d_gene: TRBD2
abundance: NA
v_gene: TRBV29-1
j_gene: TRBJ2-3
CDR3nt: TGCAGCACCGGGGGACTAGCTGGAGATACGCAGTATTTT
CDR3aa: CSTGGLAGDTQYF

d_gene: NA
abundance: NA
v_gene: TRBV3-1
j_gene: TRBJ1-6
CDR3nt: TGTGCCAGCAGCCAAGCCGATAAGGCGCCCCTCCACTTT
CDR3aa: CASSQADKAPLHF

d_gene: NA
abundance: NA
v_gene: TRBV14
j_gene: TRBJ1-5
CDR3nt: TGTGCCAGCAGCCCCCGGGCGAATAATAGCAATCAGCCCCAGCATTTT
CDR3aa: CASSPRANNSNQPQHF

d_gene: NA
abundance: few
v_gene: TRBV30
j_gene: TRBJ2-3
CDR3nt: TGTGCCTGGAGTAAACAGCCGGCGCCAGATACGCAGTATTTT
CDR3aa: CAWSKQPAPDTQYF

d_gene: NA
abundance: few
v_gene: TRBV27
j_gene: TRBJ1-5
CDR3nt: TGTGCCAGCAGTTTCTGTACGGACGGAACCTTGGAGGGCAATCAGCCCCAGCATTTT
CDR3aa: CASSFCTDGTLEGNQPQHF

d_gene: TRBD2
abundance: NA
v_gene: TRBV6-1
j_gene: TRBJ2-6
CDR3nt: TGTGCCAGCACCACGGGGGGTTTAATCTCTGGGGCCAACGTCCTGACTTTC
CDR3aa: CASTTGGLISGANVLTF

d_gene: TRBD1
abundance: NA
v_gene: TRBV5-1
j_gene: TRBJ1-1
CDR3nt: TGCGCCAGCAGCACCCAGACAGGGGGCATTACTGAAGCTTTCTTT
CDR3aa: CASSTQTGGITEAFF

d_gene: NA
abundance: NA
v_gene: TRBV4-1
j_gene: TRBJ1-3
CDR3nt: TGCGCCAGCAGCCAAGTTATACTCTTCGGAAACACCATATATTTT
CDR3aa: CASSQVILFGNTIYF

d_gene: TRBD1
abundance: NA
v_gene: TRBV3-1
j_gene: TRBJ2-2
CDR3nt: TGTGCCAGCAGCCACTTTACAGGGGCGACCGGGGAGCTGTTTTTT
CDR3aa: CASSHFTGATGELFF

d_gene: TRBD1
abundance: NA
v_gene: TRBV5-1
j_gene: TRBJ2-2
CDR3nt: TGCGCCAGCAGCTCAGGACAGGGGACGGCGTTGACCGGGGAGCTGTTTTTT
CDR3aa: CASSSGQGTALTGELFF

d_gene: TRBD2
abundance: few
v_gene: TRBV7-8
j_gene: TRBJ2-7
CDR3nt: TGTGCCAGCAGCTCAGCGGGAGGGTTCTACGAGCAGTACTTC
CDR3aa: CASSSAGGFYEQYF

d_gene: NA
abundance: NA
v_gene: TRBV7-8
j_gene: TRBJ2-7
CDR3nt: TGTGCCAGCAGCTTAGCGCCTAGCCACGAGCAGTACTTC
CDR3aa: CASSLAPSHEQYF

d_gene: NA
abundance: many
v_gene: TRBV5-1
j_gene: TRBJ2-1
CDR3nt: TGCGCCAGCAGCTCCACCCGTGATGAGCAGTTCTTC
CDR3aa: CASSSTRDEQFF

d_gene: TRBD2
abundance: few
v_gene: TRBV18
j_gene: TRBJ2-1
CDR3nt: TGTGCCAGCTCACCGGGGACTAGCGGGGGGCCTGGGGAGCAGTTCTTC
CDR3aa: CASSPGTSGGPGEQFF

d_gene: TRBD2
abundance: NA
v_gene: TRBV7-2
j_gene: TRBJ2-1
CDR3nt: TGTGCCAGCAGATCGGGACTATCGGGTCTCCGGGAGCAGTTCTTC
CDR3aa: CASRSGLSGLREQFF

d_gene: NA
abundance: NA
v_gene: TRBV12-3/TRBV12-4
j_gene: TRBJ2-1
CDR3nt: TGTGCCAGCACCTTTCTAGCTGCCGATGAGCAGTTCTTC
CDR3aa: CASTFLAADEQFF